This record looks at one T cell receptor beta chain sequence and its context. The target of this receptor is not known. No much larger clone exists at a distance of one base, and base qualities are not known. Trimming at the junction amounts to 7 bases on V and 0 bases on J, and the germline ends lie 16 bases apart. From the cysteine up to the phenylalanine, the CDR3 has a length of 16 residues. Just the 48-base CDR3 DNA is kept, in frame starting at base 1. In the germline V gene (reference sequence), CDR1 corresponds to SEHNR and CDR2 to FQNEAQ. The data originate from a study of regulatory T cells in long-lasting Graves disease (dated by TCRdb to the early 2020s). Regarding the research as a whole: Patients with newly diagnosed Graves' disease had been on antithyroid drugs for under 3 months. Persistent Graves' disease patients were compared with newly diagnosed Graves' disease patients by peripheral blood TCR sequencing and RNA sequencing. The study was registered as a clinical trial and conducted in China. TCR sequencing covered some 13 persistent and roughly 20 newly diagnosed Graves' disease patients, some 33 samples in total.

Library preparation was by multiplex PCR. TCRdb shows the sequencer as Illumina HiSeq 4000. CDR3 regions were amplified by Arm-PCR with iRepertoire HTBI primers to construct TCR beta libraries. Before sequencing, the PCR products went through gel purification. From the authors' description of their analysis: A total of 62 TRBV and under 15 TRBJ segments were identified across samples and were used for gene usage analysis of CDR3 amino acid clonotypes. COPE and FqMerger were used to merge the filtered high-quality paired reads into contigs. BLAST was used to align contigs to IMGT TRBV, TRBD and TRBJ reference genes, and CDR3 was defined according to IMGT. Any clonotype with a frequency above 0.1% was counted as a highly expanded clone. Shannon entropy served as the measure of repertoire diversity, while the Gini coefficient captured V-J evenness. Clonotypes shared by more than one individual were considered public. Using fastp trimming at Q25 and MiXCR clonotype assembly, TCRdb reanalyzed the public sequencing data and kept in-frame beta chains. Identical CDR3 proteins give one entry, which carries the most common genes and DNA. TCRdb, not the authors, supplied the V and J calls. Recorded for this sample are 620,000 or so distinct CDR3 sequences; around 17% of them occurred a single time. The ten most abundant clones make up approximately 18% of the sample.

Per the publication, the time point label means: newly diagnosed GD, antithyroid drugs for less than 3 months. For both TCR sequencing and RNA sequencing, RNA was extracted from PBMCs in TRIzol. The diagnosis of Graves' disease was made according to American Thyroid Association guidelines. The patients came from an endocrinology department in Xi'an, China. Each patient gave around 9.2 milliliters of peripheral blood, collected in an EDTA anticoagulant tube. Ficoll Paque Plus density gradient separation was used to isolate PBMCs, and no additional T cell sorting was done. RNA quality was checked with an Agilent 2100 Bioanalyzer and agarose gel, and concentration with a NanoDrop 2000. General conclusions and limits of the study: As a limitation, the authors acknowledged that the small sample size may reduce accuracy. Patients with persistent disease shared more public clonotypes (around 2,700) than newly diagnosed patients did (around 980). TRBV28, TRBJ1-2 and TRBJ2-5 were preferentially used in persistent disease, while TRBV20-1 and TRBJ2-1 were favored in newly diagnosed disease. Sequencing and analysis were restricted to the TCR beta chain. Peripheral blood alone was examined, since thyroid tissue, which constituted the primary lesion, could not be accessed. Persistent Graves' disease patients showed lower TCR Shannon entropy and fewer highly expanded clones than newly diagnosed patients, suggesting clonal expansion.

This sample also appeared in a second study, on T cells in Graves' hyperthyroidism and ophthalmopathy. In that second paper, the authors write: Graves' hyperthyroidism was defined as stable when no progression to ophthalmopathy occurred over 18 months of follow-up. Hyperthyroidism patients were newly diagnosed, with disease duration under 2 months, and aged 18 to 65 years. The study excluded patients with uncontrolled infections, other autoimmune diseases, pregnancy or lactation. Diagnoses were based on clinical symptoms, serum thyroxine and TRAb, thyroid ultrasound and orbital computed tomography. The TCR CDR3 was subjected to a first round of RT-PCR using the HTBI primer set and the Qiagen OneStep RT-PCR kit. Blood samples also contained most of the expanded thyroid clonotypes (frequency above 0.001), which suggests that blood repertoires may reflect thyroid immune responses. In cross-validation, a model built on a 13 V-J signature told ophthalmopathy apart from stable hyperthyroidism with just under 90% sensitivity and roughly 81% specificity, and in testing the same model reached 80%/75%. In validation, the model predicted progression to ophthalmopathy with over 65% sensitivity and approximately 78% specificity, a median of around six months before onset. To identify distinguishing TCR V-J signatures, a discovery cohort of around 100 patients was used, comprising 43 with Graves' ophthalmopathy and some 60 with stable Graves' hyperthyroidism. An independent validation cohort of around 19 hyperthyroidism patients and approximately 17 patients who later progressed to ophthalmopathy tested prospective prediction of ophthalmopathy. The roughly 91 discovery patients were randomly split 7:3 into training and test sets. The study also compared thyroid tissue and blood T-cell repertoires from more than five Graves' hyperthyroidism patients. Following sampling, methimazole starting at 30 mg daily was given to hyperthyroidism patients, and high-dose intravenous methylprednisolone was given to ophthalmopathy patients. The libraries were constructed in a second round of multiplex PCR and then size-selected and purified. Sequencing of the libraries was done on an Illumina HiSeq2000 using paired-end 100 bp reads. SOAPnuke was used to process the raw data, removing reads that contained adapters or uncalled bases, had a mean Phred below 15, or lacked an exact match to the constant primer or identifier. COPE v1.2.5 was used to merge the high-quality paired reads, and each unique nucleotide sequence was defined as a clonotype. MiTCR v1.1 was used to align the clonotypes against IMGT TRBV, TRBD and TRBJ reference segments. The analysis was restricted to V-J combinations with a frequency above 0.0001, which together covered over 99% of the repertoires. A TCS score was defined as the ratio between F50 (clonal expansion) and ExV (chaos), using BLOSUM62-based TCRdist between CDR3 peptides within each V-J. Welch's t-statistics and random forest reduced some 510 V-J features to fewer than 15, which were used in a naive Bayes classifier (R e1071). No statistical method was used to set the sample size in advance, and investigators knew the group allocation. According to the paper, TCR Vbeta CDR3 sequencing was carried out on 120 to 150 peripheral blood samples, which came from 40 to 45 ophthalmopathy, fewer than 80 hyperthyroidism and about 17 progressor patients.

The sequence came from a woman aged 25 to 39 with Graves disease. Donor details come from another sample of the same person, matched by shared clones. The sample in question was peripheral blood mononuclear cells (PBMCs), obtained at new diagnosis, from a patient treated with antithyroid drugs. The chain couples TRBV7-9 to TRBJ1-3; a tentative D call is TRBD1 (6 bases match). The CDR3: CASMPARTVSGNTIYF. The nucleotide sequence is given as TGTGCCAGCATGCCTGCCCGGACAGTCTCTGGAAACACCATATATTTT.